Detailed here is one TCR beta chain. This specimen comes from a study of blood T cell repertoires in COVID-19. The repertoire was sequenced with immunoSEQ multiplex PCR; TCRdb's copy has only in-frame clones and lacks some. The sample contains a few hundred thousand clones, 89% of which appear only once. This CDR3 is built from 16 residues. CDR1 and CDR2 (germline): MGHRA, YSYEKL. V lost 5 bases and J lost 4; bases outside the gene matches: 9. The clonotype originates from a middle-aged woman who had recovered from COVID-19. This chain links TRBV4-1 with TRBJ1-1, with 11 bases aligning to TRBD1. Sequencing was done on a sample of peripheral blood. CDR3 nucleotides: TGCGCCAGCAGCACGGAGACCGGGACAGGGGGCACTGAAGCTTTCTTT. Amino acids: CASSTETGTGGTEAFF.